Detailed here is one T cell receptor (beta chain). CDR1 is MNHEY and CDR2 is SMNVEV in the germline V gene (reference sequence). Trimming removed 5 bases from V and 7 bases from J; junction bases left unmatched: 6. The CDR3 extends over 13 amino acids. This sample was taken from a study of CD8 T cells in Susac syndrome. RNA in amounts of roughly 0.5 to 1 ug was reverse transcribed with random hexamers. TCRdb used MiXCR to reprocess the immunoSEQ multiplex PCR reads, holding one entry per CDR3 protein. The sample records roughly 150,000 distinct CDR3 sequences, about 95% being singletons. The origin of this receptor is a human donor with multiple sclerosis. Sequencing was performed on CD8+ T cells from PBMCs. V is TRBV27 and J is TRBJ2-3; 7 positions match TRBD2. The CDR3 here is CASSPGTTHTQYF. CDR3 coding DNA: TGTGCCAGCAGTCCCGGGACTACCCATACGCAGTATTTT.